This T cell receptor beta chain originates from a study of cytomegalovirus exposure and HLA in healthy donors. Study details: Roughly 80 million unique TCRs from HLA-typed donors made up an early data release. Of over 350 genotyped donors, around 80% grouped in the Caucasian-associated ancestry cluster. General study points: Immune exposure data for these donors was limited to CMV serostatus. Accounts indicate the classifier identified cytomegalovirus status with strong specificity and sensitivity.

Concerning this clone itself: Its antigen is not known.

PCR involved 60 Vbeta and 13 Jbeta primers. Here immunoSEQ multiplex PCR was the method, and the copy in TCRdb shows in-frame clones only, minus some. The sample carries about 60,000 clones, 70% recorded once. The clonotype originates from a woman between 55 and 75 years old in good health and CMV-seropositive. Sequencing was done on a sample of PBMCs.

The chain's CDR3 is CASGTDSGNTIYF. For the CDR3, the DNA is TGTGCCAGCGGGACTGACTCTGGAAACACCATATATTTT. The V call is TRBV18, the J call TRBJ1-3, with D maybe TRBD1 (5 bases). CDR3 length: 13 residues. V was cut by 8 bases and J by 0 bases, with 8 bases left in between. Per germline, CDR1 KGHSH and CDR2 LQKENI.